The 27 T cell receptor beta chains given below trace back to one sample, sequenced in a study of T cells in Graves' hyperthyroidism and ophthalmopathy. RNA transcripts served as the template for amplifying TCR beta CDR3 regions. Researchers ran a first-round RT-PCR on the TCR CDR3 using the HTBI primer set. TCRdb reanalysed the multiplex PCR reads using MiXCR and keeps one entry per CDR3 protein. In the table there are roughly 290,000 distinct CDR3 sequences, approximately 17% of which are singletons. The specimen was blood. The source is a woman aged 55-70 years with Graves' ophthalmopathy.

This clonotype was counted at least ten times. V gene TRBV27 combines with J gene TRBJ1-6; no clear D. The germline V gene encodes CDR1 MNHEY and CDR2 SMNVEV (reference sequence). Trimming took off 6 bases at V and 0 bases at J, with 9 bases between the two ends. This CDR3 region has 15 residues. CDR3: CASREESSYNSPLHF. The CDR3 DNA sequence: TGTGCCAGCAGAGAGGAGAGCTCCTATAATTCACCCCTCCACTTT.

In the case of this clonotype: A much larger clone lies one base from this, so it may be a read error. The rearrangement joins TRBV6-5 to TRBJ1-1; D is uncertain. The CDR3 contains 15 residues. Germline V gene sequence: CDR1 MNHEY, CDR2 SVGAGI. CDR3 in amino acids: CDSSYRSAGDTEAFF. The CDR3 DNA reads TGTGACAGCAGTTACCGGTCGGCCGGGGACACTGAAGCTTTCTTT.

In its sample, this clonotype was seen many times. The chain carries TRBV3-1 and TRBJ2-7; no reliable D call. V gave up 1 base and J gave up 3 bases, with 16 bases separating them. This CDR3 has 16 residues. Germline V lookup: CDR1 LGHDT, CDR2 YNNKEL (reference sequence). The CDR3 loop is CASSQVLHTIFYEQYF. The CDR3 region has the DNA TGTGCCAGCAGCCAAGTTCTGCATACAATCTTCTACGAGCAGTACTTC.

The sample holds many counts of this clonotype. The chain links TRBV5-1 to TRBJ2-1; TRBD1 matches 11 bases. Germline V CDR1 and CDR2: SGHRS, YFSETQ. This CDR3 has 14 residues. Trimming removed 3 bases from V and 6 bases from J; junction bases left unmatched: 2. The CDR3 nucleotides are TGCGCCAGCAGCTCCGGACAGGGGGCCAATGAGCAGTTCTTC. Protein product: CASSSGQGANEQFF.

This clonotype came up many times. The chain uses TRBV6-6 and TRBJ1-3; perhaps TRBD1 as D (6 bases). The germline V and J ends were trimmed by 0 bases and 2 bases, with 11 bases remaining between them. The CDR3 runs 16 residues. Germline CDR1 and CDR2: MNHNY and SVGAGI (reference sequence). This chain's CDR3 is CASSYSTGGPGNTIYF. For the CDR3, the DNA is TGTGCCAGCAGTTACTCGACAGGAGGTCCTGGAAACACCATATATTTT.

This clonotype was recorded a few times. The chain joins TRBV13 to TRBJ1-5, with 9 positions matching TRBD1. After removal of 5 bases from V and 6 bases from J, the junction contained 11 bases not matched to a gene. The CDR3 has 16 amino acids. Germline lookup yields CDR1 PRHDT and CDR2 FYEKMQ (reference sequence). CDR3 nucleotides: TGTGCCAGCAGCGACAGCAGACAGGGGGGGAGTCAGCCCCAGCATTTT. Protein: CASSDSRQGGSQPQHF. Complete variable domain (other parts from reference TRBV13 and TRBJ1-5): AAGVIQSPRHLIKEKRETATLKCYPIPRHDTVYWYQQGPGQDPQFLISFYEKMQSDKGSIPDRFSAQQFSDYHSELNMSSLELGDSALYFCASSDSRQGGSQPQHFGDGTRLSIL.

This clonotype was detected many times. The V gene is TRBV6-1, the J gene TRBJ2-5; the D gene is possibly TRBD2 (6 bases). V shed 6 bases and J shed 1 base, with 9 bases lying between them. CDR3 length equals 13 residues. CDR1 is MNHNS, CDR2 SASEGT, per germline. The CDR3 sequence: CASRDGSQETQYF. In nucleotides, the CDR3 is TGTGCCAGCAGGGACGGGAGCCAAGAGACCCAGTACTTC.

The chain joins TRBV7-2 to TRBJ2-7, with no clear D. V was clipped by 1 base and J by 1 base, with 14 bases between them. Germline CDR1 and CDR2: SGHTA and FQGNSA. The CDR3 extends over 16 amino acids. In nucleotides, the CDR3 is TGTGCCAGCAGCTTAGGTCCGGGCAGTAGATCCTACGAGCAGTACTTC. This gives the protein CASSLGPGSRSYEQYF.

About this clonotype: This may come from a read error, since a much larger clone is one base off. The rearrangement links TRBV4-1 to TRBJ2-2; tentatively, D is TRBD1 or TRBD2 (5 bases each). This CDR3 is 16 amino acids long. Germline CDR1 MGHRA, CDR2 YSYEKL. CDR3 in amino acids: CASSQDLRAVARELLF. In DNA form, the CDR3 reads TGCGCCAGCAGCCAAGATCTTAGGGCGGTGGCCAGGGAGCTGCTTTTT.

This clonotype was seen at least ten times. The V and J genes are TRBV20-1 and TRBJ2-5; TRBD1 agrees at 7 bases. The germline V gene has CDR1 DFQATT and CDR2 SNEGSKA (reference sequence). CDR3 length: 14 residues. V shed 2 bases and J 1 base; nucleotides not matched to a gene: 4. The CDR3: CSARYEGAQETQYF. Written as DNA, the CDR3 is TGCAGTGCTAGATACGAGGGGGCCCAAGAGACCCAGTACTTC.

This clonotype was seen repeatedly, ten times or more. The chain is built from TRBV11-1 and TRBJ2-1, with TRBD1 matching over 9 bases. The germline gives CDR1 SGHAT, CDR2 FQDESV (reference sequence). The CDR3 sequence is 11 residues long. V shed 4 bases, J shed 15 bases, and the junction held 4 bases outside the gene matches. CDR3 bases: TGTGCCAGCAGCTCCGGACAGGGGCCGTTCTTC. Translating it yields CASSSGQGPFF. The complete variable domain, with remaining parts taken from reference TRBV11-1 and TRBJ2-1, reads EAEVAQSPRYKITEKSQAVAFWCDPISGHATLYWYRQILGQGPELLVQFQDESVVDDSQLPKDRFSAERLKGVDSTLKIQPAELGDSAMYLCASSSGQGPFFGPGTRLTVL.

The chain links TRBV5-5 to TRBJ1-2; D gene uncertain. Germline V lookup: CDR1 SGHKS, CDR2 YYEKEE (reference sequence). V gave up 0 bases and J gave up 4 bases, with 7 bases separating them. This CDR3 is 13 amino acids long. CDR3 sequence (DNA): TGTGCCAGCAGCTTGGACACCCTCTATGGCTACACCTTC. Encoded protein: CASSLDTLYGYTF.

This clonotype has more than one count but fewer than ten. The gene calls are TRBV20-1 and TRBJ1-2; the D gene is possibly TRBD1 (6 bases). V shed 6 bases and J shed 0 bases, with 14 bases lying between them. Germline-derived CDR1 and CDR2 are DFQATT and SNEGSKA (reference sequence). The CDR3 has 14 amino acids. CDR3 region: CSAVTGLANYGYTF. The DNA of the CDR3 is TGCAGTGCCGTTACAGGGCTAGCTAACTATGGCTACACCTTC.

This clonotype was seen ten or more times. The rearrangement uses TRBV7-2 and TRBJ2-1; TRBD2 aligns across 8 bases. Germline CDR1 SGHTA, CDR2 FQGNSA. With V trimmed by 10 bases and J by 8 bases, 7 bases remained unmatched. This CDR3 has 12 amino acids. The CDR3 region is CAINFSGDEQFF. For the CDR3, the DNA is TGTGCCATCAACTTTAGCGGGGATGAGCAGTTCTTC.

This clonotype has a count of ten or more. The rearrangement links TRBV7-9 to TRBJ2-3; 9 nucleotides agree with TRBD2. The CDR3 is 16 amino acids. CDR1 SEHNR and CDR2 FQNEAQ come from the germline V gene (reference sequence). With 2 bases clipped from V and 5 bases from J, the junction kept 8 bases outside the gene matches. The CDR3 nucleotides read TGTGCCAGCAGCTTAATGACTAGCGGAAGCGGAGATACGCAGTATTTT. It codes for CASSLMTSGSGDTQYF.

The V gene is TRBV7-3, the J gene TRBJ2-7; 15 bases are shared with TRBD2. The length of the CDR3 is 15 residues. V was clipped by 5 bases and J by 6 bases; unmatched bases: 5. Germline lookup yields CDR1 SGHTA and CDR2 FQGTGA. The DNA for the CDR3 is TGTGCCAGCAGCGTGGGACTAGCGGGAGGAAGCGAGCAGTACTTC. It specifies CASSVGLAGGSEQYF.

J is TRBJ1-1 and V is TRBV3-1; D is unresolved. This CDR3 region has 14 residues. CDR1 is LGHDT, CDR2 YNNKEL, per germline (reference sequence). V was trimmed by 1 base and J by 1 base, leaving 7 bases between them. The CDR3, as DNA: TGTGCCAGCAGCCAAGTCCCCACGAACACTGAAGCTTTCTTT. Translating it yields CASSQVPTNTEAFF.

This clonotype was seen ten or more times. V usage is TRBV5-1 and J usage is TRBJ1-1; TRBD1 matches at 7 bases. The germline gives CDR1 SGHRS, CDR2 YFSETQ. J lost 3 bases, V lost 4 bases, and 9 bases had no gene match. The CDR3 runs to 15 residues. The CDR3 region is CASSAEQGLYTEAFF. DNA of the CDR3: TGCGCCAGCAGCGCGGAACAGGGGTTGTACACTGAAGCTTTCTTT.

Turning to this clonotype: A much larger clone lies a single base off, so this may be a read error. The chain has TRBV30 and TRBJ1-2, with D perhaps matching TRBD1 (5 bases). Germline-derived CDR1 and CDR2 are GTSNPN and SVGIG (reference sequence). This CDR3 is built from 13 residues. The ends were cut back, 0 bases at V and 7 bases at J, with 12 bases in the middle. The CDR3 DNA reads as TGTGCCTGGAGTGTTTTTGGGGGGAGTGGCTACACCTTC. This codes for CAWSVFGGSGYTF.

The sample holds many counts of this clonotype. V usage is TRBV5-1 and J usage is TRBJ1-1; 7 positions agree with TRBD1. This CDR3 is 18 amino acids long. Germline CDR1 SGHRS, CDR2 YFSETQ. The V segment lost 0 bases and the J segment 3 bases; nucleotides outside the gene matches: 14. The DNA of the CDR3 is TGCGCCAGCAGCTTGGGGGGGACAGCCTTACTCGGAGACACTGAAGCTTTCTTT. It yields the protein CASSLGGTALLGDTEAFF.

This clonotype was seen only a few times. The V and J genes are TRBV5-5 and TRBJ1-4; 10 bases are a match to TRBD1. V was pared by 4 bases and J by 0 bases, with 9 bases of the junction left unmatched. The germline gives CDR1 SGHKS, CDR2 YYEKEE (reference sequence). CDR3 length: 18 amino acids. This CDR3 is CASSPGQGIGSTNEKLFF. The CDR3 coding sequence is TGTGCCAGCAGCCCGGGACAGGGGATTGGATCAACTAATGAAAAACTGTTTTTT. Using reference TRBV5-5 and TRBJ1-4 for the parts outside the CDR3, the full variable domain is DAGVTQSPTHLIKTRGQQVTLRCSPISGHKSVSWYQQVLGQGPQFIFQYYEKEERGRGNFPDRFSARQFPNYSSELNVNALLLGDSALYLCASSPGQGIGSTNEKLFFGSGTQLSVL.

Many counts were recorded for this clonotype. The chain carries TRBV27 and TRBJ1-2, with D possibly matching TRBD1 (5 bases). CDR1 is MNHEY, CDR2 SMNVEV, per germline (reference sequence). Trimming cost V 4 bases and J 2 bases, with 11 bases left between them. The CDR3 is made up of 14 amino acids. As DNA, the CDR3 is TGTGCCAGCAGTTCCCCCCACAGGAACTATGGCTACACCTTC. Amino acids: CASSSPHRNYGYTF.

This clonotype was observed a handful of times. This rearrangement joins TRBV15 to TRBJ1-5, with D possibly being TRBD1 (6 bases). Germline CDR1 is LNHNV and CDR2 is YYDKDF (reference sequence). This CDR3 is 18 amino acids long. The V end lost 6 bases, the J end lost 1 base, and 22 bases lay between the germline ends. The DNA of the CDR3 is TGTGCCACCAGTGGAGTACAGGGATCTGCCCTCAGCAATCAGCCCCAGCATTTT. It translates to CATSGVQGSALSNQPQHF.

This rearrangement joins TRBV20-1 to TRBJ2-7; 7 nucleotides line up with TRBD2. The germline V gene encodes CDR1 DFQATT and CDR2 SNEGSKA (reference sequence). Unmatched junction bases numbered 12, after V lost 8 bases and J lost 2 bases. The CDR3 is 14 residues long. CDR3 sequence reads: CSLTRPGLTYEQYF. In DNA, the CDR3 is TGCAGTTTGACAAGGCCGGGACTAACCTACGAGCAGTACTTC.

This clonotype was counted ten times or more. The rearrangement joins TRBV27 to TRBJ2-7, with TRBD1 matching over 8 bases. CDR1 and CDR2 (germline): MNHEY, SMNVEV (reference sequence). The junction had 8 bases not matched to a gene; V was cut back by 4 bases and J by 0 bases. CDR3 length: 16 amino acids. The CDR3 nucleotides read TGTGCCAGCAGTTCCTCGACAGGGGACATCTCCTACGAGCAGTACTTC. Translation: CASSSSTGDISYEQYF.

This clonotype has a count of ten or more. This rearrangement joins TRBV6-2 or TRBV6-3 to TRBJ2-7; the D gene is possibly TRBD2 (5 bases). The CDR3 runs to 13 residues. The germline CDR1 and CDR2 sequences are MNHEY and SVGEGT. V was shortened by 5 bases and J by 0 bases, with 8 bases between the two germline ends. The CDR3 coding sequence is TGTGCCAGCAGTGCCGGACTCTCCTACGAGCAGTACTTC. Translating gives CASSAGLSYEQYF.

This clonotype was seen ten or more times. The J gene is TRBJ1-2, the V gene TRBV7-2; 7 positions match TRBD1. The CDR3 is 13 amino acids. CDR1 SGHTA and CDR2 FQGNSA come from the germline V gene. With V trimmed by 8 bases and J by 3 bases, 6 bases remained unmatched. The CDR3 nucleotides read TGTGCCAGCTATTGGACAGGAGACTATGGCTACACCTTC. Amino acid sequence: CASYWTGDYGYTF.